One and the same sample provided the 8 T cell receptor beta chains below, sequenced in a study of control samples from healthy donors and cancer patients. Profiling relied on immunoSEQ multiplex PCR, and the TCRdb table lists in-frame clones only, not all of them. The repertoire consists of 80,000 to 85,000 clones, with over 75% occurring once and the leading ten covering more than 5%. Sequencing was carried out using blood. These receptor sequences come from a woman aged 45-65 years in good health.

This clone was seen once. The chain uses TRBV5-1 and TRBJ2-3; a possible D gene is TRBD2 (6 bases). CDR3 length: 16 amino acids. Germline CDR1 and CDR2: SGHRS and YFSETQ. V lost 0 bases to trimming and J lost 3 bases, with 14 bases between them. CDR3 DNA: TGCGCCAGCAGCTTGGCCCGGGACTCTGGGACAGATACGCAGTATTTT. As protein: CASSLARDSGTDTQYF.

This clone was seen just once. The chain joins TRBV5-5 to TRBJ2-2, with D unclear. There are 13 residues in the CDR3. V lost 1 base, J lost 3 bases, and 4 bases lay in between. From germline, CDR1 is SGHKS and CDR2 YYEKEE (reference sequence). The CDR3 is CASSLPYTGELFF. In nucleotides, the CDR3 is TGTGCCAGCAGCTTGCCCTACACCGGGGAGCTGTTTTTT.

The V and J genes are TRBV3-1 (or the pseudogene TRBV3-2) and TRBJ2-7, with D possibly matching TRBD2 (5 bases). CDR3 size: 12 residues. Germline CDR1 LGHDT, CDR2 YNNKEL (reference sequence). Trimming removed 5 bases from V and 6 bases from J, with 11 bases in between. The DNA for the CDR3 is TGTGCCAGCAGCGCCACTAGTGCCGAGCAGTACTTC. As protein: CASSATSAEQYF.

The rearrangement joins TRBV12-5 to TRBJ2-5; a weak D match, TRBD2 (8 bases). The CDR3 extends over 16 amino acids. The V gene lost 7 bases and the J gene lost 0 bases, with 18 bases spanning the gap. Germline CDR1 is LGHNT and CDR2 is FRNRAP. CDR3 bases: TGTGCTAGTGCCCCGGGGGGGACAGAGTACCAAGAGACCCAGTACTTC. Translation gives CASAPGGTEYQETQYF. Full variable domain (missing parts from reference TRBV12-5 and TRBJ2-5): DARVTQTPRHKVTEMGQEVTMRCQPILGHNTVFWYRQTMMQGLELLAYFRNRAPLDDSGMPKDRFSAEMPDATLATLKIQPSEPRDSAVYFCASAPGGTEYQETQYFGPGTRLLVL.

The chain joins TRBV6-5 to TRBJ2-7; possibly TRBD1 for D (6 bases). The CDR3 has 12 amino acids. CDR1 MNHEY and CDR2 SVGAGI come from the germline V gene. V lost 10 bases and J 2 bases, leaving 12 bases between the germline ends. CDR3 in amino acids: CATRTAAYEQYF. CDR3 nucleotides: TGTGCCACAAGGACAGCGGCCTACGAGCAGTACTTC.

The genes are TRBV7-2 and TRBJ2-7, with D perhaps given as TRBD1 or TRBD2 (5 bases each). The length of the CDR3 is 13 residues. Germline loops: CDR1 SGHTA, CDR2 FQGNSA. With 5 bases removed from V and 7 bases from J, the gap between germline ends came to 15 bases. The CDR3 DNA is TGTGCCAGCAGCAGAGGCGATTGGGGGGAGCAGTACTTC. Translating it yields CASSRGDWGEQYF.

The chain carries TRBV11-2 and TRBJ2-2, with TRBD1 matching 9 bases. CDR3 size: 15 residues. Germline V gene lookup returns CDR1 SGHAT and CDR2 FQNNGV. Losses at the gene ends were 5 bases for V and 5 bases for J; bases not matched to a gene: 6. The CDR3 reads CASSALGQGTGELFF. Here the CDR3 DNA reads TGTGCCAGCAGCGCCTTGGGACAGGGTACCGGGGAGCTGTTTTTT.

The rearrangement uses TRBV6-5 and TRBJ1-2; 7 bases are shared with TRBD1. CDR1 and CDR2 from the germline V gene are MNHEY and SVGAGI. The CDR3 loop spans 14 amino acids. The junction had 9 bases not matched to a gene; V was cut back by 6 bases and J by 5 bases. CDR3 region: CASRPTDRRYGYTF. CDR3 sequence (DNA): TGTGCCAGCAGACCCACGGACAGGCGATATGGCTACACCTTC.